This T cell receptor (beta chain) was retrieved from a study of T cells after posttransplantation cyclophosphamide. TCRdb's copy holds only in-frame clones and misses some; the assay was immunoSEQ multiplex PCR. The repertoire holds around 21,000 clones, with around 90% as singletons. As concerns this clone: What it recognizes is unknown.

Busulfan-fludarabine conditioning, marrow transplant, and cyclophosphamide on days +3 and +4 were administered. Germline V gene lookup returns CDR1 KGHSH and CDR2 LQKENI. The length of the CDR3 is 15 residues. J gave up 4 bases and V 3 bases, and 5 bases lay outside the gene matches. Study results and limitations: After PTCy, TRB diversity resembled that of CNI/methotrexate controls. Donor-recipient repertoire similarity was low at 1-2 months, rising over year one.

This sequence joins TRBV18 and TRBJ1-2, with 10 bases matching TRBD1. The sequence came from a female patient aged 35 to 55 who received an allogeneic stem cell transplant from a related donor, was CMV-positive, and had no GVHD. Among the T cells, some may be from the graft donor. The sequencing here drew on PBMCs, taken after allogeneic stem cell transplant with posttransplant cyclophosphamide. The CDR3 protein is CASSPLDRGLYGYTF. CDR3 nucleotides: TGTGCCAGCTCACCGTTAGACAGGGGGCTCTATGGCTACACCTTC. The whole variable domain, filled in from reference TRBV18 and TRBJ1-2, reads NAGVMQNPRHLVRRRGQEARLRCSPMKGHSHVYWYRQLPEEGLKFMVYLQKENIIDESGMPKERFSAEFPKEGPSILRIQQVVRGDSAAYFCASSPLDRGLYGYTFGSGTRLTVV.